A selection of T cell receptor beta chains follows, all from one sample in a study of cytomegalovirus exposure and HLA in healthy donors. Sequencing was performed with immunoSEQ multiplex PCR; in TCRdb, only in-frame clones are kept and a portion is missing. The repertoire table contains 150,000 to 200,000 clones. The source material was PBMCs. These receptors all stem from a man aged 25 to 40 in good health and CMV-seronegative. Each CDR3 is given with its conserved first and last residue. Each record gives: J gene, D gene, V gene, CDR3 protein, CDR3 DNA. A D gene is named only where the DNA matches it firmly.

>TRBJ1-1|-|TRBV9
CASSVATGSYTEASF
-
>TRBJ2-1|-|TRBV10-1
CASSGRGPEGVQFF
TGCGCCAGCAGTGGGCGGGGTCCTGAAGGGGTGCAGTTCTTC
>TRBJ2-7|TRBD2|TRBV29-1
CSGATSGSSYEQYF
TGCAGCGGAGCGACTAGCGGGAGCTCCTACGAGCAGTACTTC
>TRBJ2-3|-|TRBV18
CASSPWPGADTQYF
TGTGCCAGCTCACCGTGGCCGGGGGCAGATACGCAGTATTTT
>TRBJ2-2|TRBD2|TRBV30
CAWRTSGGFHTGELFF
TGTGCCTGGAGGACTAGCGGGGGGTTCCACACCGGGGAGCTGTTTTTT
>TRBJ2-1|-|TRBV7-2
CASSLFQGAYNEQFF
TGTGCCAGCAGCTTATTTCAGGGCGCCTACAATGAGCAGTTCTTC
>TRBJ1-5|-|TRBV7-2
CASSPPTGRNQPQHF
TGTGCCAGCAGCCCCCCAACAGGGCGTAATCAGCCCCAGCATTTT
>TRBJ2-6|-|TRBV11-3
CASSPDGGVRTNVLTF
TGTGCCAGCAGCCCGGACGGCGGGGTTCGTACCAACGTCCTGACTTTC
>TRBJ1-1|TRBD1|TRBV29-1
CSVEGQGAEAFF
TGCAGCGTTGAAGGACAGGGGGCTGAAGCTTTCTTT
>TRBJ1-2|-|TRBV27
CASSPTGKYGYTF
TGTGCCAGCAGTCCTACAGGGAAGTATGGCTACACCTTC
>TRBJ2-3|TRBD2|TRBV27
CASSKGTSGRFVDTQYF
TGTGCCAGCAGTAAAGGGACTAGCGGGAGATTCGTAGATACGCAGTATTTT
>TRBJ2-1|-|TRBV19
CASTFRDNEQFF
TGTGCCAGTACCTTCAGGGATAATGAGCAGTTCTTC
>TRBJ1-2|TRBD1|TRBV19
CASSMEQGALRNYGYTF
TGTGCCAGTAGTATGGAACAGGGGGCCCTCCGGAACTATGGCTACACCTTC
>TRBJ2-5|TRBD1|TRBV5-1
CASLRGQEGETQYF
TGCGCCAGCCTCAGGGGACAGGAGGGAGAGACCCAGTACTTC
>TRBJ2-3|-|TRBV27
CASSSIGGGYTDTQYF
TGTGCCAGCAGTTCAATCGGTGGGGGCTATACAGATACGCAGTATTTT
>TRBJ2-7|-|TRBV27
CASSPAFRGSYEQYF
TGTGCCAGCAGCCCGGCTTTCAGGGGCTCCTACGAGCAGTACTTC
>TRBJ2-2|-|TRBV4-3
CASSQDPGRVNTGELFF
TGCGCCAGCAGCCAAGACCCCGGCAGGGTCAACACCGGGGAGCTGTTTTTT
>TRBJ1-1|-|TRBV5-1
CASSWTVSSTEAFF
TGCGCCAGCAGCTGGACAGTTTCATCCACTGAAGCTTTCTTT
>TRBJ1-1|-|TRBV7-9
CASSLVGQLGVNTEAFF
TGTGCCAGCAGCTTAGTCGGACAGTTAGGGGTTAACACTGAAGCTTTCTTT
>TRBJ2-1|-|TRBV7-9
CASSLFQEAGDEQFF
TGTGCCAGCAGCTTATTCCAGGAGGCCGGGGATGAGCAGTTCTTC
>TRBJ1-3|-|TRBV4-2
CASSQTTQKSSGNTIYF
TGTGCCAGCAGCCAAACCACTCAAAAGAGCTCTGGAAACACCATATATTTT
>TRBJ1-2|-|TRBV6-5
CASSYSGSGDSYGYTF
TGTGCCAGCAGTTACTCTGGGTCAGGGGATTCCTATGGCTACACCTTC
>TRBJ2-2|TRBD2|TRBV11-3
CASSFPPSGGLDGELFF
TGTGCCAGCAGCTTCCCCCCATCGGGGGGGCTAGACGGGGAGCTGTTTTTT
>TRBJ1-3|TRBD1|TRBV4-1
CASSSRQGSGNTIYF
TGCGCCAGCAGCTCTCGACAGGGTTCTGGAAACACCATATATTTT
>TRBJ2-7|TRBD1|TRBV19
CASIGFGTGMYEQYF
TGTGCCAGTATCGGTTTCGGGACAGGGATGTACGAGCAGTACTTC
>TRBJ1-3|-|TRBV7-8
CASSLVEGNTIYF
TGTGCCAGCAGCTTAGTTGAGGGAAACACCATATATTTT
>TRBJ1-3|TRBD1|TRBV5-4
CASSEDRGTGNTIYF
TGTGCCAGCAGCGAAGACAGGGGGACGGGAAACACCATATATTTT
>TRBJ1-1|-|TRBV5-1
CASSLVSGYNTEAFF
TGCGCCAGCAGCTTGGTCTCGGGATACAACACTGAAGCTTTCTTT
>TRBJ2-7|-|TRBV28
CASTIGGAGRRGEQYF
TGTGCCAGCACCATTGGGGGGGCGGGGAGGAGGGGCGAGCAGTACTTC
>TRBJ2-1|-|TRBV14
CASISNSYNEQFF
TGTGCCAGCATCTCTAACAGCTACAATGAGCAGTTCTTC
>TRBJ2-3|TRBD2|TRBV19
CASSALLGLAGGTTDTQYF
TGTGCCAGTAGTGCCCTGCTGGGACTAGCGGGGGGGACGACAGATACGCAGTATTTT
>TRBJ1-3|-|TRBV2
CASSEREVAGNTIYF
TGTGCCAGCAGTGAAAGGGAGGTCGCTGGAAACACCATATATTTT
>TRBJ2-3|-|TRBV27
CASSSRGGDTQYF
TGTGCCAGCAGTTCCCGTGGGGGGGATACGCAGTATTTT
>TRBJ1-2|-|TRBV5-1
CASSFRDTKPSYGYTF
TGCGCCAGCAGCTTCCGGGACACTAAACCTAGCTATGGCTACACCTTC
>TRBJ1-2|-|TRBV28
CASTSGDYGYTF
TGTGCCAGCACCTCCGGGGACTATGGCTACACCTTC
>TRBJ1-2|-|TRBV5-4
CASSFYGNRYGYTF
TGTGCCAGCAGCTTCTACGGGAACCGGTATGGCTACACCTTC
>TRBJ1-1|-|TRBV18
CASSPVRDTEAFF
TGTGCCAGCTCACCTGTCAGGGACACTGAAGCTTTCTTT
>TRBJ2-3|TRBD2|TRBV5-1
CASSPWGLRESMGVDTQYF
TGCGCCAGCAGCCCTTGGGGTTTGCGGGAGTCAATGGGGGTCGATACGCAGTATTTT
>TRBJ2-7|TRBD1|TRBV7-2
CASSSLDRVTYEQYF
TGTGCCAGCAGCTCCCTGGACAGGGTGACCTACGAGCAGTACTTC
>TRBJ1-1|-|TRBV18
CASSPRGQGLRNTEAFF
TGTGCCAGCTCACCGCGGGGTCAAGGGCTGAGGAACACTGAAGCTTTCTTT
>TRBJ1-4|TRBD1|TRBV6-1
CASGVYRGRGTNEKLFF
TGTGCCAGCGGTGTCTACAGGGGCAGGGGGACTAATGAAAAACTGTTTTTT
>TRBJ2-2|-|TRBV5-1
CASSLDRQGHTGELFF
TGCGCCAGCAGCTTGGATAGGCAGGGGCACACCGGGGAGCTGTTTTTT
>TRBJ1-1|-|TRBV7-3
CASSLRGTLNTEAFF
TGTGCCAGCAGCTTAAGAGGGACACTGAACACTGAAGCTTTCTTT
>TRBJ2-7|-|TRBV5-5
CASSFGNPYEQYF
TGTGCCAGCAGCTTCGGGAACCCCTACGAGCAGTACTTC
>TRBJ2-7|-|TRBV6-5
CASSYSRGSGSYEQYF
TGTGCCAGCAGTTACTCTCGGGGTAGCGGCTCCTACGAGCAGTACTTC
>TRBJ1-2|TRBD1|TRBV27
CASSSVDRDSGYTF
TGTGCCAGCAGTTCGGTTGACAGGGACAGCGGCTACACCTTC